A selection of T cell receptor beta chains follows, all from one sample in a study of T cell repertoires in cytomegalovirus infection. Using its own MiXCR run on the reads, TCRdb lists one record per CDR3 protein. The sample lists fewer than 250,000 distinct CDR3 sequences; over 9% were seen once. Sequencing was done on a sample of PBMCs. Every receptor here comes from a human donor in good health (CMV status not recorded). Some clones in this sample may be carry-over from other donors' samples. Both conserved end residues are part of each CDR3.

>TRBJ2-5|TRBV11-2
CASSWTVKETQYF
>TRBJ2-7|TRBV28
CASSLYPRTGPYEQYF
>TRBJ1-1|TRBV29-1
CSAVGDRGRRTEAFF
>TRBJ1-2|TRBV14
CASSQDQGSADYTF
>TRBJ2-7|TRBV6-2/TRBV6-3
CASRRTGPERSYEQYF
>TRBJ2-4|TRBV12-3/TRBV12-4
CASSFAGRVSKNIQYF
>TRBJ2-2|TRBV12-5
CASGLARFNTGELFF
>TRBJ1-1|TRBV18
CASSEVWGTEAFF
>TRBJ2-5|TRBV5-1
CASSLEPGGLFQETQYF
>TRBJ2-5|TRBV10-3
CAISGGVQETQYF
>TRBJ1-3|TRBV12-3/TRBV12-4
CASSFRGGNTIYF
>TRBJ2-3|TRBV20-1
CSAIRFRTSGGADTQYF
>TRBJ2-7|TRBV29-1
CSARQGMGEQYF
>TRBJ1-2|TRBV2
CASSETGEVGYTF
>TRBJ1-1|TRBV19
CASRETEAFF
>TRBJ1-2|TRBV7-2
CASSFNPGQASYGYTF
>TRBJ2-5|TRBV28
CASSTRFSGLFQETQYF
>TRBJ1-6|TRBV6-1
CASRIARQSYNSPLHF
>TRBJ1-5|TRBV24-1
CATSDSPGQGSQPQHF
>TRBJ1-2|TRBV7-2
CASRLSGGGDQNYGYTF
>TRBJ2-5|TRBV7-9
CASSWETAQETQYF
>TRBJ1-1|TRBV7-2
CASSYRLNTEAFF
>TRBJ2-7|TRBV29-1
CSVVVQGPYEQYF
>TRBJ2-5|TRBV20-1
CSAREAGRETQYF
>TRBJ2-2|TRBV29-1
CSVEGATNTGELFF
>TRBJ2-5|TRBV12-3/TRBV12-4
CASTGGPGQSLRRGETQYF
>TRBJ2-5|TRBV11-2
CASSLERGGGETQYF
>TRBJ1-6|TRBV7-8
CASSLESTGGSWSPLHF
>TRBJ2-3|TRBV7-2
CASSYAFQGRGTDTQYF
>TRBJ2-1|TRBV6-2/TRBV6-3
CATLGTVYNEQFF
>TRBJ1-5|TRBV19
CASSIRDPSNQPQHF
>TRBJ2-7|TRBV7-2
CASSLGGVGNEQYF
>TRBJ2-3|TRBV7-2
CASSRLGDTQYF
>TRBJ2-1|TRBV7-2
CASSTGTGGPIF
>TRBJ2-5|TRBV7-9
CASSSAATSSFETQYF
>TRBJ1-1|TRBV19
CASHRFLNTEAFF
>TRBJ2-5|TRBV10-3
CASWTGEETQYF
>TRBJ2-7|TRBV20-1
CSARALRREPPYYEQYF
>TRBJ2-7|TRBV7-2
CASSLAPRGGSYEQYF
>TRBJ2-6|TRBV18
CASSPVGANVLTF
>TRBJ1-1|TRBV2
CASRLQGSTEAFF
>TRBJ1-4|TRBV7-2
CASSLGRINEKLFF
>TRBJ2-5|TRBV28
CASSLPDRGIGYF
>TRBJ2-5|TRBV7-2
CASSQPGETQYF
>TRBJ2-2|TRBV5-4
CASSLDGPGPGELFF
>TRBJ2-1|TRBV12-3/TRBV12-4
CASSGGRRDEQFF
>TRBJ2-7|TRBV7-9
CASSLERPVYEQYF
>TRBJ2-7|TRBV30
CAWSVRLAAYEQYF
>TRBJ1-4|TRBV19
CASTVGGQRDEKLFF
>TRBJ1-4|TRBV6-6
CASTPTNEKLFF
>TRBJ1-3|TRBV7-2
CASSWTGSSGNTIYF
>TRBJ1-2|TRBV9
CASSVAIFGLNYGYTF
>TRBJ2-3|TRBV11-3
CASSPGQSTDTQYF
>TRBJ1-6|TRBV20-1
CSARESYGSYNSPLHF